One TCR beta chain is described in this entry. Its specificity is not known. Compared with germline, one end of the junction differs, possibly owing to a read error. This specimen belongs to a study of T cells in Graves' hyperthyroidism and ophthalmopathy. Findings of the study overall: Classification by a 13 V-J model distinguished ophthalmopathy from stable hyperthyroidism. The model predicted ophthalmopathy a median around seven months before onset.

Using RNA transcripts as the source, TCR beta CDR3 regions were amplified. TCR CDR3 regions were first amplified by RT-PCR with HTBI primers. From the multiplex PCR reads, TCRdb called clonotypes with MiXCR, one entry per CDR3 protein. The sample carries about 660,000 distinct CDR3 sequences, 45% recorded once. The source material was peripheral blood or thyroid tissue (not recorded which). The receptor was derived from an adult man with Graves' disease, either hyperthyroidism or ophthalmopathy (not recorded which).

CDR3 region: CATETGVRSPLHF. CDR3 in DNA: TGTGCCACCGAGACAGGGGTGCGCTCACCCCTCCACTTT. The chain recombines TRBV10-2 with TRBJ1-6, with 8 bases identical to TRBD1. CDR3 length: 13 amino acids. Germline lookup yields CDR1 WSHSY and CDR2 SAAADI.